The 32 T cell receptor beta chains below come from one sample, sequenced in a study of cytomegalovirus exposure and HLA in healthy donors. This PCR relied on a set of 60 Vbeta primers and 13 Jbeta primers. Data came from immunoSEQ multiplex PCR; TCRdb stores just in-frame clones and leaves some out. The sample records about 120,000 clones, approximately 70% being singletons. Sequenced sample: PBMCs. The receptors shown here come from a man aged 25-45 years in good health and CMV-seropositive.

This clone was seen a single time. The V gene is TRBV10-3, the J gene TRBJ2-7; the D gene is possibly TRBD1 (5 bases). V was trimmed by 11 bases and J by 6 bases, leaving 17 bases between them. The germline CDR1 and CDR2 sequences are ENHRY and SYGVKD. The CDR3 runs 12 residues. CDR3 residues: CASSGAVGEQYV. The CDR3 DNA follows: TGTGCCTCCAGTGGGGCAGTGGGCGAGCAGTACGTC.

V gene TRBV12-5 combines with J gene TRBJ2-4; TRBD1 agrees at 11 bases. V lost 8 bases and J lost 8; bases outside the gene matches: 8. The CDR3 contains 14 residues. CDR1 is LGHNT and CDR2 is FRNRAP in the germline V gene. CDR3: CASSKGQGVDIQYF. CDR3 bases: TGTGCTAGTTCAAAGGGACAGGGGGTTGACATTCAGTACTTC.

V usage is TRBV10-2 and J usage is TRBJ2-7; 7 nucleotides agree with TRBD1. CDR1 and CDR2 (germline): WSHSY, SAAADI. With V trimmed by 9 bases and J by 2 bases, 7 bases remained unmatched. This CDR3 is built from 13 residues. As DNA, the CDR3 is TGCGCCAGTAAGCGACAGGGAGCCTACGAGCAGTACTTC. This translates into CASKRQGAYEQYF.

This chain uses TRBV14 with TRBJ2-5; D ambiguous. CDR1 and CDR2 (germline): SGHDN, FVKESK. The length of the CDR3 is 13 residues. Trimming removed 1 base at V and 5 bases at J, with 8 bases between. CDR3 region: CASSQVPAETQYF. The DNA for the CDR3 is TGTGCCAGCAGCCAAGTCCCCGCGGAGACCCAGTACTTC. The full variable domain, completed using reference TRBV14 and TRBJ2-5, is EAGVTQFPSHSVIEKGQTVTLRCDPISGHDNLYWYRRVMGKEIKFLLHFVKESKQDESGMPNNRFLAERTGGTYSTLKVQPAELEDSGVYFCASSQVPAETQYFGPGTRLLVL.

This sequence joins TRBV14 and TRBJ2-3, with unresolved D. This CDR3 contains 16 residues. CDR1 and CDR2 from the germline V gene are SGHDN and FVKESK. Deletions cut 0 bases from V and 2 bases from J, with 12 bases between. CDR3 in DNA: TGTGCCAGCAGCCAAGATGCATCTGCGAACACAGATACGCAGTATTTT. Its translation: CASSQDASANTDTQYF.

A few counts support this clone. The rearrangement joins TRBV13 to TRBJ1-1; 10 bases are a match to TRBD1. The CDR3 extends over 15 amino acids. Trimming cost V 5 bases and J 1 base; bases outside gene matches: 4. Germline V gives CDR1 PRHDT, CDR2 FYEKMQ (reference sequence). CDR3 amino acids: CASSQTGGGNTEAFF. CDR3 sequence (DNA): TGTGCCAGCAGCCAGACAGGGGGCGGGAACACTGAAGCTTTCTTT.

This clone was detected only a few times. This chain joins TRBV4-3 and TRBJ2-5; 8 bases agree with TRBD2. This CDR3 comprises 17 residues. V shed 0 bases and J 0 bases; nucleotides not matched to a gene: 6. CDR1 is LGHNA and CDR2 is YSLEER in the germline V gene. CDR3 coding DNA: TGCGCCAGCAGCCAAGATACTAGCGGAGCGTACCAAGAGACCCAGTACTTC. Protein: CASSQDTSGAYQETQYF.

In the case of this clone: A junction boundary mismatches the germline segment, possibly from a read error. This chain joins TRBV30 and TRBJ1-2; D is perhaps TRBD1 (6 bases). CDR3 length: 10 residues. Per the germline V gene, CDR1 is GTSNPN and CDR2 is SVGIG (reference sequence). The CDR3 reads CAGRGGPFLF. CDR3 in DNA: TGTGCCGGGAGGGGGGGACCCTTCTTGTTC.

V usage is TRBV30 and J usage is TRBJ1-2; D call uncertain. This CDR3 region has 13 residues. Trimming pared 0 bases from V and 8 bases from J, leaving 13 bases between. The germline V gene encodes CDR1 GTSNPN and CDR2 SVGIG (reference sequence). Here the CDR3 reads CAWSVPGLKGYTF. Written as DNA, the CDR3 is TGTGCCTGGAGTGTACCGGGGTTGAAAGGCTACACCTTC. The whole variable domain, remainder taken from reference TRBV30 and TRBJ1-2, is SQTIHQWPATLVQPVGSPLSLECTVEGTSNPNLYWYRQAAGRGLQLLFYSVGIGQISSEVPQNLSASRPQDRQFILSSKKLLLSDSGFYLCAWSVPGLKGYTFGSGTRLTVV.

This clone was picked up one time. The chain is built from TRBV19 and TRBJ1-2; perhaps TRBD1 as D (6 bases). The length of the CDR3 is 14 residues. The V gene's germline CDR1 is LNHDA and CDR2 SQIVND (reference sequence). The V end lost 6 bases, the J end lost 1 base, and 12 bases lay between the germline ends. The CDR3, as DNA: TGTGCCAGTAGCCCGGACAGCAATAACTATGGCTACACCTTC. It is translated as CASSPDSNNYGYTF.

In this sample, this clone turned up a few times. This sequence joins TRBV18 and TRBJ1-6; 10 bases are a match to TRBD1. From germline, CDR1 is KGHSH and CDR2 LQKENI. After removal of 3 bases from V and 8 bases from J, the junction contained 4 bases not matched to a gene. This CDR3 is 15 amino acids long. The CDR3 spells CASSPVGTGDSPLHF. The DNA of the CDR3 is TGTGCCAGCTCACCTGTCGGGACAGGGGATTCACCCCTCCACTTT.

V gene TRBV27 combines with J gene TRBJ2-2; 9 bases agree with TRBD2. J gave up 4 bases and V 7 bases, and 10 bases lay outside the gene matches. The V gene's germline CDR1 is MNHEY and CDR2 SMNVEV (reference sequence). The CDR3 covers 16 residues. The DNA of the CDR3 is TGTGCCAGCACCCCGAGGGCGGGGGGGCCCACCGGGGAGCTGTTTTTT. Translating gives CASTPRAGGPTGELFF.

The chain recombines TRBV29-1 with TRBJ1-5; no clear D gene. Deletions cut 6 bases from V and 5 bases from J, with 14 bases between. The CDR3 loop spans 13 amino acids. CDR1 is SQVTM, CDR2 ANQGSEA, per germline. In DNA form, the CDR3 reads TGCAGCGTCGAAAGTGGGCGCGATCAGCCCCAGCATTTT. This encodes CSVESGRDQPQHF.

The V and J genes are TRBV28 and TRBJ1-5; possibly TRBD1 for D (5 bases). Trimming stripped 3 bases from V and 6 bases from J, with 15 bases between. The germline V gene encodes CDR1 MDHEN and CDR2 SYDVKM. The CDR3 totals 15 residues. CDR3 nucleotide sequence: TGTGCCAGCAGTTTCACTATATCCAGGGTTCAGCCCCAGCATTTT. This codes for CASSFTISRVQPQHF.

The chain uses TRBV14 and TRBJ1-1, with D unresolved. Germline CDR1 is SGHDN and CDR2 is FVKESK. The CDR3 totals 15 residues. Trimming pared 1 base from V and 1 base from J, leaving 10 bases between. CDR3 sequence (DNA): TGTGCCAGCAGCCAAGGGAGTAGGTGGAACACTGAAGCTTTCTTT. The encoded protein is CASSQGSRWNTEAFF.

The chain uses TRBV29-1 and TRBJ2-1; D is unclear. Trimming left V 7 bases short and J 7 bases short, with 14 bases between. The CDR3 is 12 amino acids. The germline CDR1 and CDR2 sequences are SQVTM and ANQGSEA. CDR3 nucleotides: TGCAGCGCTGGGCTCAATAGGAATGAGCAGTTCTTC. It codes for CSAGLNRNEQFF.

The J gene is TRBJ2-7, the V gene TRBV30; 8 nucleotides align to TRBD1. The germline gives CDR1 GTSNPN, CDR2 SVGIG (reference sequence). The CDR3 is made up of 12 amino acids. V shed 5 bases and J 4 bases; nucleotides not matched to a gene: 4. For the CDR3, the DNA is TGTGCCTGGTCCCGGGACAGGTACGAGCAGTACGTC. Its translation: CAWSRDRYEQYV.

The chain employs TRBV18 and TRBJ2-2, with 10 bases lining up with TRBD1. The CDR3 totals 15 residues. V was pared by 4 bases and J by 5 bases, with 4 bases of the junction left unmatched. Germline CDR1 reads KGHSH; CDR2 reads LQKENI. For the CDR3, the DNA is TGTGCCAGCTCACAACCGGGACAGGGGACCGGGGAGCTGTTTTTT. Translation: CASSQPGQGTGELFF.

This clone appeared once. J is TRBJ2-5 and V is TRBV29-1; 8 positions match TRBD1. The DNA end lines up better with TRBJ2-7; the J call may be wrong. The CDR3 length is 16 residues. The germline CDR1 and CDR2 sequences are SQVTM and ANQGSEA. CDR3: CSVVPLHQGAGYEQYF. Written as DNA, the CDR3 is TGCAGCGTTGTTCCCCTACATCAGGGGGCAGGCTACGAGCAGTACTTC.

The V and J genes are TRBV10-3 and TRBJ2-2; 12 bases align to TRBD2. Unmatched junction bases numbered 0, after V lost 6 bases and J lost 4 bases. Germline V lookup: CDR1 ENHRY, CDR2 SYGVKD. CDR3 length: 14 amino acids. CDR3 protein: CAIRTSGSTGELFF. For the CDR3, the DNA is TGTGCCATCAGGACTAGCGGGAGCACCGGGGAGCTGTTTTTT.

The V gene is TRBV4-3, the J gene TRBJ2-5, with TRBD1 matching 9 bases. The CDR3 contains 14 residues. Germline loops: CDR1 LGHNA, CDR2 YSLEER. J was trimmed by 2 bases and V by 4 bases; bases with no gene match: 2. The CDR3 DNA reads TGCGCCAGCAGCCCCGGACAGGGGCAAGAGACCCAGTACTTC. It specifies CASSPGQGQETQYF.

This clone was detected a few times. J is TRBJ2-2 and V is TRBV30; D is perhaps TRBD2 (5 bases). The CDR3 has 17 residues. Deletions cut 3 bases from V and 1 base from J, with 18 bases between. Germline CDR1 and CDR2: GTSNPN and SVGIG (reference sequence). This CDR3 is CAWRHFRYRGNTGELFF. Written as DNA, the CDR3 is TGTGCCTGGAGACACTTTCGGTACCGGGGGAACACCGGGGAGCTGTTTTTT.

The chain recombines TRBV30 with TRBJ1-5; D not resolved. V dropped 3 bases and J dropped 0 bases, with 6 bases sitting between them. The CDR3 extends over 13 amino acids. Germline V lookup: CDR1 GTSNPN, CDR2 SVGIG (reference sequence). Here the CDR3 DNA reads TGTGCCTGGAGGAGAAGTAGCAATCAGCCCCAGCATTTT. Encoded protein: CAWRRSSNQPQHF. The complete variable domain, with remaining parts taken from reference TRBV30 and TRBJ1-5, reads SQTIHQWPATLVQPVGSPLSLECTVEGTSNPNLYWYRQAAGRGLQLLFYSVGIGQISSEVPQNLSASRPQDRQFILSSKKLLLSDSGFYLCAWRRSSNQPQHFGDGTRLSIL.

V usage is TRBV30 and J usage is TRBJ2-2, with D unclear. Germline V gene sequence: CDR1 GTSNPN, CDR2 SVGIG (reference sequence). Trimming shortened V by 3 bases and J by 1 base, and 9 bases separated the two germline ends. This CDR3 has 14 amino acids. Here the CDR3 DNA reads TGTGCCTGGAGGGCCCTGTGGAACACCGGGGAGCTGTTTTTT. Its protein product is CAWRALWNTGELFF. The variable domain in full, completed from reference TRBV30 and TRBJ2-2, reads SQTIHQWPATLVQPVGSPLSLECTVEGTSNPNLYWYRQAAGRGLQLLFYSVGIGQISSEVPQNLSASRPQDRQFILSSKKLLLSDSGFYLCAWRALWNTGELFFGEGSRLTVL.

In this sample, this clone turned up a few times. J is TRBJ2-3 and V is TRBV5-1, with 7 bases that match TRBD2. J gave up 0 bases and V 4 bases, and 2 bases lay outside the gene matches. Germline V gene sequence: CDR1 SGHRS, CDR2 YFSETQ. The CDR3 has 14 residues. CDR3 nucleotides: TGCGCCAGCAGCCAAGCGGGAAGCACAGATACGCAGTATTTT. Its translation is CASSQAGSTDTQYF.

This chain joins TRBV6-1 and TRBJ1-1, with 7 bases identical to TRBD1. There are 13 residues in the CDR3. The germline gives CDR1 MNHNS, CDR2 SASEGT. The V and J ends lost 10 bases and 1 base, in that order; junction bases with no gene match: 6. The CDR3 spells CATAGTANTEAFF. The CDR3 DNA follows: TGTGCCACCGCCGGGACAGCGAACACTGAAGCTTTCTTT.

The rearrangement joins TRBV7-9 to TRBJ2-3; 10 bases align to TRBD2. Germline lookup yields CDR1 SEHNR and CDR2 FQNEAQ (reference sequence). CDR3 length: 18 residues. The V gene end was trimmed by 1 base and the J gene end by 4 bases; junction bases not matched to a gene: 11. In DNA form, the CDR3 reads TGTGCCAGCAGCTTAGGCGGGTGGCTAGCGGGAGCCCCAGATACGCAGTATTTT. Its translation is CASSLGGWLAGAPDTQYF.

This sequence joins TRBV5-1 and TRBJ2-5; 8 bases are a match to TRBD2. The CDR3 covers 16 residues. After removal of 1 base from V and 5 bases from J, the junction contained 10 bases not matched to a gene. Per the germline V gene, CDR1 is SGHRS and CDR2 is YFSETQ. Here the CDR3 DNA reads TGCGCCAGCAGCTTGATGGGCGGGGGGCTGTTTGAGACCCAGTACTTC. Its protein product is CASSLMGGGLFETQYF.

The chain couples TRBV12-5 to TRBJ1-1; 9 bases map to TRBD1. Germline V CDR1 and CDR2: LGHNT, FRNRAP. This CDR3 is 15 amino acids long. V shed 7 bases and J 0 bases; nucleotides not matched to a gene: 6. CDR3 sequence reads: CASAPDRGMNTEAFF. In nucleotides, the CDR3 is TGTGCTAGTGCTCCGGACAGGGGCATGAACACTGAAGCTTTCTTT.

The chain combines TRBV9 with TRBJ1-2, with D possibly being TRBD1 (5 bases). V lost 3 bases and J lost 3, with 12 bases in between. This CDR3 comprises 14 residues. Germline V gives CDR1 SGDLS, CDR2 YYNGEE. CDR3 coding DNA: TGTGCCAGCAGCGCCAGCAGGGAAGACTATGGCTACACCTTC. Translated: CASSASREDYGYTF. Together with reference TRBV9 and TRBJ1-2, the CDR3 gives the full variable domain: DSGVTQTPKHLITATGQRVTLRCSPRSGDLSVYWYQQSLDQGLQFLIQYYNGEERAKGNILERFSAQQFPDLHSELNLSSLELGDSALYFCASSASREDYGYTFGSGTRLTVV.

The V gene is TRBV2, the J gene TRBJ2-1, with 14 bases lining up with TRBD2. V trimming: 6 bases; J trimming: 9 bases; junction bases outside the gene matches: 10. There are 16 residues in the CDR3. Germline V gene lookup returns CDR1 SNHLY and CDR2 FYNNEI. The CDR3 DNA follows: TGTGCCAGCAGACCCCGACTAGCGGGGGGGCTAAGTGAGCAGTTCTTC. Its protein product is CASRPRLAGGLSEQFF.

The chain has TRBV10-3 and TRBJ2-7; maybe TRBD2 (5 bases). CDR1 is ENHRY and CDR2 is SYGVKD in the germline V gene. The V gene lost 6 bases and the J gene lost 2 bases, with 14 bases spanning the gap. The CDR3 is 14 amino acids. CDR3 protein: CAISPSGRPYEQYF. The CDR3 DNA follows: TGTGCCATCAGCCCCAGCGGCCGCCCCTACGAGCAGTACTTC.